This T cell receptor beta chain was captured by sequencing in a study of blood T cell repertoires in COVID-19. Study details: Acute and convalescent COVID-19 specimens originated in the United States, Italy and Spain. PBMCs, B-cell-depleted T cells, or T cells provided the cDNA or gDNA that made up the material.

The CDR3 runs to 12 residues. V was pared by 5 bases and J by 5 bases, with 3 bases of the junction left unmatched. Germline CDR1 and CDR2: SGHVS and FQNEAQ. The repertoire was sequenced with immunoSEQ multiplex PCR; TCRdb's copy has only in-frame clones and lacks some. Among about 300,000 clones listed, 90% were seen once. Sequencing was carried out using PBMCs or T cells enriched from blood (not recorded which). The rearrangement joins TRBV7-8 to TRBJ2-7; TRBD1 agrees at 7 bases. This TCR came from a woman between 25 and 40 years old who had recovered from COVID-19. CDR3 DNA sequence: TGTGCCAGCAGCCGAGACAGGGACGAGCAGTACTTC. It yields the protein CASSRDRDEQYF.